A selection of T cell receptor beta chains follows, all from one sample in a study of T cell responses to AZD1222 COVID-19 vaccine. The table came from immunoSEQ multiplex PCR; TCRdb's copy has only in-frame clones and leaves some out. The sample consists of about 160,000 clones, around 90% of them appearing once. The source was peripheral blood, collected on day 0 of AZD1222 vaccination. The source of these receptors is an adult in good health. The CDR3 runs from the conserved cysteine through the conserved F or W. The D gene is left open where the match is weak. Some rows have no size entry. The others give once, few or many, or a class for an expanded clone.

clone size	V gene	D gene	J gene	CDR3 DNA	CDR3 protein
many	TRBV4-3	-	TRBJ2-6	TGCGCCAGCAGCCAAGAGGCCGGCTCTGGGGCCAACGTCCTGACTTTC	CASSQEAGSGANVLTF
-	TRBV3-1/TRBV3-2	-	TRBJ1-1	TGTGCCAGCAGCCAAGTACGACGGGTTGGGGCTTTCTTT	CASSQVRRVGAFF
-	TRBV7-7	TRBD2	TRBJ2-5	TGTGCCAGCAGCCAACGGCAACCGGGAGGGACCCAGTACTTC	CASSQRQPGGTQYF
-	TRBV7-3	TRBD1	TRBJ2-6	TGTGCCAGCCGACGGGACAGCACTATAGACCCTGGGGCCAACGTCCTGACTTTC	CASRRDSTIDPGANVLTF
-	TRBV10-3	TRBD1	TRBJ1-1	TGTGCCATCAGTGGAGTAAGGGGGACAGGGGAAGCAGCTTTCTTT	CAISGVRGTGEAAFF
-	TRBV28	TRBD1	TRBJ1-4	TGTGCCAGCAGCCGAATTCCCGGGACAGGAAATGAAAAACTGTTTTTT	CASSRIPGTGNEKLFF
-	TRBV9	TRBD1	TRBJ2-7	TGTGCCAGCAGCGGGCGGACGGGACAGCCCTACGAGCAGTACTTC	CASSGRTGQPYEQYF
few	TRBV27	-	TRBJ1-1	TGTGCCAGCAGTATCCACAGGGTAGCTGAAGCTTTCTTT	CASSIHRVAEAFF
-	TRBV28	-	TRBJ1-4	TGTGCCAGTGGAGCGGCTAATGAAAAACTGTTTTTT	CASGAANEKLFF
-	TRBV14	-	TRBJ2-1	TGTGCCAGCAGCCAAGAAGCCCCCCTAGACTACAATGAGCAGTTCTTC	CASSQEAPLDYNEQFF
-	TRBV7-9	-	TRBJ1-1	TGTGCCAGCAGCTTAGGGGCAGCCACTGAAGCTTTCTTT	CASSLGAATEAFF
-	TRBV5-1	TRBD2	TRBJ2-2	TGCGCCAGCAGCCCATCGGGACTAGCGGGAGCCGGGGAGCTGTTTTTT	CASSPSGLAGAGELFF
-	TRBV29-1	-	TRBJ1-4	TGCAGCGTTGGGGCGGACGGGGAAAAACTGTTTTTT	CSVGADGEKLFF
-	TRBV9	TRBD1	TRBJ2-1	TGTGCCAGCAGCGTAGCTCTCCACAGGGGCGGCTACAATGAGCAGTTCTTC	CASSVALHRGGYNEQFF
-	TRBV18	-	TRBJ1-1	TGTGCCAGCTCACCGCTGAGCACTGAAGCTTTCTTT	CASSPLSTEAFF
once	TRBV7-2	-	TRBJ1-6	TGTGCCAGCACCCCCCGGGTAGGAGATAATTCACCCCTCCACTTT	CASTPRVGDNSPLHF
-	TRBV11-2	-	TRBJ2-7	TGTGCCAGCAGCTTGAACCAGGGAAGGCAGTACTTC	CASSLNQGRQYF
-	TRBV6-2/TRBV6-3	TRBD1	TRBJ1-2	TGTGCCAGCAGTCCCCTACAGGGGGAGCGAGGCTATGGCTACACCTTC	CASSPLQGERGYGYTF
-	TRBV27	TRBD2	TRBJ2-1	TGTGCCAGCAGTTTTGGACTAGCCGGATTTGATGAGCAGTTCTTC	CASSFGLAGFDEQFF
-	TRBV4-1	-	TRBJ1-4	TGCGCCAGCTCATGGGCAGGGGATGAAAAACTGTTTTTT	CASSWAGDEKLFF
-	TRBV27	-	TRBJ2-7	TGTGCCAGCAGTTTGCCAGGGTACGAGCAGTACTTC	CASSLPGYEQYF
-	TRBV7-8	-	TRBJ2-3	TGTGCCAGCAGCTTAGGATTGGATACGCAGTATTTT	CASSLGLDTQYF
-	TRBV9	TRBD2	TRBJ2-1	TGTGCCAGCAGCGTAGGAGATAGTAGCGGGACCAATGAGCAGTTCTTC	CASSVGDSSGTNEQFF
-	TRBV9	TRBD1	TRBJ2-7	TGTGCCAGCAGCGTAGAACAGGGGAGCTACGAGCAGTACTTC	CASSVEQGSYEQYF
few	TRBV18	-	TRBJ1-5	TGTGCCAGCTCACCAGGGGGGACCGGGCAGCCCCAGCATTTT	CASSPGGTGQPQHF
-	TRBV7-9	TRBD1	TRBJ2-1	TGTGCCAGCAGCTCCCGGACAGGGGTCGAGAATGAGCAGTTCTTC	CASSSRTGVENEQFF
-	TRBV5-3	-	TRBJ2-7	TGTGCCAGAAGCTTGTTTTTGGAGGGGTCGGACGAGCAGTACTTC	CARSLFLEGSDEQYF
-	TRBV7-8	-	TRBJ2-7	TGTGCCAGCAGCGTTAGGTGGACGGAGATCTCCTACGAGCAGTACTTC	CASSVRWTEISYEQYF
-	TRBV18	-	TRBJ1-3	TGTGCCAGCTCACCTTTCGTCTTCGGGGACAAAGGAAACACCATATATTTT	CASSPFVFGDKGNTIYF
-	TRBV30	-	TRBJ1-1	TGTGCCTGGACCAAAAGGGGGGGCTCGGGGAACACTGAAGCTTTCTTT	CAWTKRGGSGNTEAFF
few	TRBV29-1	-	TRBJ1-2	TGCAGCGTTCGGACCCTCTTCCCGGGAATGACCTTTATTGATGGCTACACCTTC	CSVRTLFPGMTFIDGYTF
-	TRBV4-3	TRBD1	TRBJ2-7	TGCGCCAGCAGCCAAGACTTTGGGACAGGGTCCTACGAGCAGTACTTC	CASSQDFGTGSYEQYF
-	TRBV29-1	-	TRBJ1-2	TGCAGCGTCGCGGGAGGGGGAGACTATGGCTACACCTTC	CSVAGGGDYGYTF
-	TRBV6-2/TRBV6-3	-	TRBJ1-1	TGTGCCAGCAGTATCCTGGGTGAAGCTTTCTTT	CASSILGEAFF
-	TRBV6-2/TRBV6-3	-	TRBJ1-4	TGTGCCAGCAGTCGGCGAAGCGGGGTAACTAATGAAAAACTGTTTTTT	CASSRRSGVTNEKLFF
-	TRBV2	-	TRBJ1-5	TGTGCCAGCAGTGAATCGGGCAGGGTGGAGAATCAGCCCCAGCATTTT	CASSESGRVENQPQHF
once	TRBV28	TRBD2	TRBJ2-5	TGTGCCAGCAGTTTTGGAGCCGGGACTAAAGAGACCCAGTACTTC	CASSFGAGTKETQYF
-	TRBV28	TRBD1	TRBJ2-7	TGTGCCAGCAGCTCGAGACAGGGGACCTACGAGCAGTACTTC	CASSSRQGTYEQYF
few	TRBV7-2	-	TRBJ1-4	TGTGCCAGCAGCTTAACAGGTTATAATGAAAAACTGTTTTTT	CASSLTGYNEKLFF
-	TRBV4-1	-	TRBJ2-1	TGCGCCAGCAGCCAAGATAAGGGCATGTACAATGAGCAGTTCTTC	CASSQDKGMYNEQFF
-	TRBV18	-	TRBJ1-2	TGTGCCAGCTCACTTTTGATTCGTGGTGCAGGGGCTGACTATGGCTACACCTTC	CASSLLIRGAGADYGYTF
-	TRBV19	-	TRBJ1-1	TGTGCCAGTAGTATGGTCAACACTGAAGCTTTCTTT	CASSMVNTEAFF
-	TRBV18	-	TRBJ1-3	TGTGCCAGCTCACCATCGGAGGCACCTGGAAACACCATATATTTT	CASSPSEAPGNTIYF
-	TRBV3-1/TRBV3-2	TRBD1	TRBJ1-2	TGTGCCAGCAGCCAAGAAGTCGACAGGGGGCTTGACTATGGCTACACCTTC	CASSQEVDRGLDYGYTF
-	TRBV9	-	TRBJ2-1	TGTGCCAGCAGCGTAGGGGGTCGGGGGACCTACAATGAGCAGTTCTTC	CASSVGGRGTYNEQFF
-	TRBV19	-	TRBJ2-7	TGTGCCAGTAGTATGAGCAGCGAGCAGTACTTC	CASSMSSEQYF
-	TRBV2	TRBD1	TRBJ1-5	TGTGCCAGCACCAGAGCCCCAGGGGGGAATCAGCCCCAGCATTTT	CASTRAPGGNQPQHF